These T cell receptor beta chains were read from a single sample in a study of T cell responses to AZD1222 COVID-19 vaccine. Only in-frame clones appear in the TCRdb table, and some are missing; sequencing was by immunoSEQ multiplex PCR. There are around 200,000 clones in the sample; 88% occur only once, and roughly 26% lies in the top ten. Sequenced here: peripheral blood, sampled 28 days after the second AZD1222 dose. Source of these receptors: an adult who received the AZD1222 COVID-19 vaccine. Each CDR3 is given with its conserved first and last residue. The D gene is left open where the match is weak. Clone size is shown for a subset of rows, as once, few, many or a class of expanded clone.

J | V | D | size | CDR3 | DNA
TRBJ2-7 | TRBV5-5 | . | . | CASSLYWQGYEQYF | TGTGCCAGCAGCTTGTATTGGCAGGGTTACGAGCAGTACTTC
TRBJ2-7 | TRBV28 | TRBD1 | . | CASSLPTGGRYEQYF | TGTGCCAGCAGTTTACCGACAGGGGGCCGGTACGAGCAGTACTTC
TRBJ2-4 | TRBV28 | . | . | CASSLGKAKNIQYF | TGTGCCAGCAGTTTGGGGAAGGCCAAAAACATTCAGTACTTC
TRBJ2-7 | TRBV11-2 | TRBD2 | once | CASSLVLAGGFGEQYF | TGTGCCAGCAGCTTAGTCCTAGCGGGAGGATTTGGCGAGCAGTACTTC
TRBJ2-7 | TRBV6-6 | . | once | CASSSRDRGTYEQYF | TGTGCCAGCAGTTCCCGGGACCGGGGAACCTACGAGCAGTACTTC
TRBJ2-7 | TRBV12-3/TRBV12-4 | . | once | CASSPDSAEQYF | TGTGCCAGCAGCCCAGACAGTGCCGAGCAGTACTTC
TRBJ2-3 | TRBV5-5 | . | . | CASSLESQAANTQYF | TGTGCCAGCAGCTTGGAATCACAGGCTGCAAATACGCAGTATTTT
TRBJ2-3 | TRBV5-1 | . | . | CASSRGILDTQYF | TGCGCCAGCAGCAGGGGCATACTAGATACGCAGTATTTT
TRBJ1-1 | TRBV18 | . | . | CASSPGGRGGTEAFF | TGTGCCAGCTCACCAGGAGGTAGGGGGGGTACTGAAGCTTTCTTT
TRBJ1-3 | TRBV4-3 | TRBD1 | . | CASSHRGGTVSGNTIYF | TGCGCCAGCAGCCACAGGGGGGGGACAGTCTCTGGAAACACCATATATTTT
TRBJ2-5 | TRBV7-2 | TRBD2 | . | CASSRGSGGPETQYF | TGTGCCAGCAGCCGGGGGTCGGGAGGGCCAGAGACCCAGTACTTC
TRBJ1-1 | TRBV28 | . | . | CASSLYRLNTEAFF | TGTGCCAGCAGTTTATACAGACTGAACACTGAAGCTTTCTTT
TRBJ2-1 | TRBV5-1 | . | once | CASASGDPYNEQFF | TGCGCCAGCGCATCCGGGGACCCATACAATGAGCAGTTCTTC
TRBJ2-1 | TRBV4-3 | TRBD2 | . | CASSHLAGTYNEQFF | TGCGCCAGCAGCCATTTAGCGGGAACCTACAATGAGCAGTTCTTC
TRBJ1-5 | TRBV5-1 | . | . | CASSLTGSNQPQHF | TGCGCCAGCAGCCTAACAGGGAGCAATCAGCCCCAGCATTTT
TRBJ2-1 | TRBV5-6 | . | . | CASSLEEGAEQFF | TGTGCCAGCAGCTTGGAAGAGGGCGCTGAGCAGTTCTTC
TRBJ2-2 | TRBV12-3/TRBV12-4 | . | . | CASSLPGELFF | TGTGCCAGCAGTTTGCCCGGGGAGCTGTTTTTT
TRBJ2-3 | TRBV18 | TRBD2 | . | CASSPPIGTSGGVDTQYF | TGTGCCAGCTCACCACCGATAGGTACTAGCGGAGGGGTGGATACGCAGTATTTT
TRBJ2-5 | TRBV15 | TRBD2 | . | CATSRDDSGRPQETQYF | TGTGCCACCAGCAGAGATGATAGCGGGAGACCTCAAGAGACCCAGTACTTC
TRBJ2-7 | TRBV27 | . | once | CASRPTSSYEQYF | TGTGCCAGCAGACCGACTAGCTCCTACGAGCAGTACTTC
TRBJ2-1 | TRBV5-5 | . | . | CASSLYGSLDNEQFF | TGTGCCAGCAGCTTGTACGGGAGTCTTGACAATGAGCAGTTCTTC
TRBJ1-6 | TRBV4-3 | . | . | CASSQRGANNSPLHF | TGCGCCAGCAGCCAAAGGGGGGCTAATAATTCACCCCTCCACTTT
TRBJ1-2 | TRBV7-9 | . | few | CASSPGGGSSYGYTF | TGTGCCAGCAGCCCGGGAGGGGGTTCGAGCTATGGCTACACCTTC
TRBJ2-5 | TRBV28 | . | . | CASSIQETQYF | TGTGCCAGCAGTATTCAAGAGACCCAGTACTTC
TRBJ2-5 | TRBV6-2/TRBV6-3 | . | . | CASSSSRDYQETQYF | TGTGCCAGCAGTTCGTCCCGGGACTACCAAGAGACCCAGTACTTC
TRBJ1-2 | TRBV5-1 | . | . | CASSNAGATNYGYTF | TGCGCCAGCAGCAACGCAGGGGCCACTAACTATGGCTACACCTTC
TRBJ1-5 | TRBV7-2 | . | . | CASSLASPPNQPQHF | TGTGCCAGCAGCTTAGCGTCCCCCCCTAATCAGCCCCAGCATTTT
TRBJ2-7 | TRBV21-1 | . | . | CASSKRRRSFSYEQYF | TGTGCCAGCAGCAAAAGAAGGCGGTCCTTCTCCTACGAGCAGTACTTC
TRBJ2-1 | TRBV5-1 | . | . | CASLPGPSLGEQFF | TGCGCCAGCCTTCCGGGACCCTCGTTGGGGGAGCAGTTCTTC
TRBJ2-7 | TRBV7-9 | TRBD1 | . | CASSRTGTEFHEQYF | TGTGCCAGCAGCCGCACCGGGACAGAATTCCACGAGCAGTACTTC
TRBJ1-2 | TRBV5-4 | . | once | CASSLKYGRSGYTF | TGTGCCAGCAGCTTGAAATACGGGAGGTCTGGCTACACCTTC
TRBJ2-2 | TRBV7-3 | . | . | CASRLGNTGELFF | TGTGCCAGCAGACTAGGGAACACCGGGGAGCTGTTTTTT
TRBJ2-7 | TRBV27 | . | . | CASTGESPYEQYF | TGTGCCAGCACTGGTGAGAGTCCCTACGAGCAGTACTTC
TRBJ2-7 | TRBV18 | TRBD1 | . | CASSPPGQGSEQYF | TGTGCCAGCTCACCACCCGGACAGGGATCCGAGCAGTACTTC
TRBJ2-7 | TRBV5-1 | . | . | CASSLDDGSYEQYF | TGCGCCAGCAGCTTGGACGACGGGTCCTACGAGCAGTACTTC
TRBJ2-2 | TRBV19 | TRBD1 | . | CASIPGQGDTGELFF | TGTGCCAGTATTCCGGGACAGGGAGACACCGGGGAGCTGTTTTTT
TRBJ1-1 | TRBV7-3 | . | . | CASSLNALADTEAFF | TGTGCCAGCAGCTTAAATGCATTGGCTGACACTGAAGCTTTCTTT
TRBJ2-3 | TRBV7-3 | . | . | CASSLYRSETQYF | TGTGCCAGCAGCCTTTACAGGTCGGAGACGCAGTATTTT
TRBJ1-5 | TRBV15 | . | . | CATSRETNQPQHF | TGTGCCACCAGCAGAGAGACTAATCAGCCCCAGCATTTT